This T cell receptor beta chain was identified during a study of technical replicates of blood from several donors. This CDR3 has 14 residues. V lost 0 bases to trimming and J lost 5 bases, with 7 bases between them. Germline V gene lookup returns CDR1 MNHEY and CDR2 SVGAGI. The table came from immunoSEQ multiplex PCR; TCRdb's copy has only in-frame clones and leaves some out. This table has about 62,000 clones, about 89% appearing once. This rearrangement joins TRBV6-5 to TRBJ2-2; D unclear. This clonotype was sampled from a human donor in good health. Some clones in this sample may be carry-over from other donors' samples. The sequenced material came from PBMCs. Here the CDR3 reads CASSYSHGTGELFF. CDR3 nucleotide sequence: TGTGCCAGCAGTTACTCGCACGGGACCGGGGAGCTGTTTTTT.